The 17 T cell receptor beta chains below come from one sample, sequenced in a study of response to subunit inactivated influenza vaccine. One entry per CDR3 protein results from TCRdb running MiXCR on the RT-PCR reads. The table lists 400,000 to 550,000 distinct CDR3 sequences, roughly 27% of them singletons. Source: CD4+ T cells sorted from PBMCs, taken about 5 days after vaccination. The source is a man aged 45-60 years who received an inactivated influenza vaccine.

This rearrangement joins TRBV5-5 to TRBJ1-5; D uncertain. The CDR3 runs 14 residues. The germline V and J ends were trimmed by 0 bases and 3 bases, with 7 bases remaining between them. Looked up from germline, CDR1 is SGHKS and CDR2 is YYEKEE (reference sequence). The CDR3 sequence is CASSLVPNNQPQHF. The CDR3 coding sequence is TGTGCCAGCAGCTTGGTCCCGAACAATCAGCCCCAGCATTTT.

In this sample, this clonotype turned up a few times. The chain is built from TRBV6-1 and TRBJ2-1; D not certain. The germline CDR1 and CDR2 sequences are MNHNS and SASEGT. The CDR3 runs to 11 residues. Trimming cost V 4 bases and J 9 bases, with 7 bases left between them. This CDR3 reads CASSARSEQFF. DNA for the CDR3: TGTGCCAGCAGTGCTAGATCTGAGCAGTTCTTC.

This rearrangement joins TRBV20-1 to TRBJ2-5; 8 bases line up with TRBD1. V lost 6 bases and J lost 5; bases outside the gene matches: 8. CDR1 is DFQATT and CDR2 is SNEGSKA in the germline V gene (reference sequence). This CDR3 has 13 residues. CDR3 sequence: CSATGQGQETQYF. The CDR3 region has the DNA TGCAGTGCCACAGGACAGGGTCAGGAGACCCAGTACTTC.

V gene TRBV7-2 combines with J gene TRBJ1-1; 7 nucleotides align to TRBD1. Germline V lookup: CDR1 SGHTA, CDR2 FQGNSA. This CDR3 is built from 15 residues. V was clipped by 4 bases and J by 6 bases; unmatched bases: 11. CDR3 sequence reads: CASSSRQGRTSEAFF. The CDR3 bases are TGTGCCAGCAGCTCCAGACAGGGCCGAACTTCTGAAGCTTTCTTT. Full variable domain (rest looked up from reference TRBV7-2 and TRBJ1-1): GAGVSQSPSNKVTEKGKDVELRCDPISGHTALYWYRQSLGQGLEFLIYFQGNSAPDKSGLPSDRFSAERTGGSVSTLTIQRTQQEDSAVYLCASSSRQGRTSEAFFGQGTRLTVV.

This clonotype has just a few counts. One junction end disagrees with the germline gene, perhaps due to a read error. The V gene is TRBV10-3, the J gene TRBJ2-5; perhaps TRBD2 as D (6 bases). There are 12 residues in the CDR3. CDR1 and CDR2 from the germline V gene are ENHRY and SYGVKD. The CDR3 DNA reads as TGTGCCATCAGTGACGATCGGGACTTGCTCTCCTTC. Amino acids: CAISDDRDLLSF.

This clonotype was picked up a small number of times. This chain joins TRBV20-1 and TRBJ1-1; D possibly corresponds to TRBD1 (5 bases). The CDR3 runs 16 residues. Germline values: CDR1 DFQATT, CDR2 SNEGSKA (reference sequence). The V gene lost 0 bases and the J gene lost 0 bases, with 14 bases spanning the gap. The CDR3 spells CSARDRGRGLNTEAFF. In DNA form, the CDR3 reads TGCAGTGCTAGAGATCGGGGACGGGGGTTGAACACTGAAGCTTTCTTT.

The V gene is TRBV12-3 or TRBV12-4, the J gene TRBJ2-2; either TRBD1 or TRBD2 may fit D (5 bases each). The CDR3 contains 13 residues. Trimming cost V 6 bases and J 4 bases, with 9 bases left between them. CDR3 DNA: TGTGCCAGCAGGGGTGGGGGCACCGGGGAGCTGTTTTTT. As protein: CASRGGGTGELFF.

This clonotype showed up just a few times. The chain has TRBV18 and TRBJ2-5, with D perhaps matching TRBD1 (6 bases). The germline gives CDR1 KGHSH, CDR2 LQKENI. CDR3 length: 15 amino acids. V lost 3 bases and J 0 bases, leaving 11 bases between the germline ends. The CDR3 sequence: CASSPPGVYQETQYF. The CDR3 DNA reads TGTGCCAGCTCACCTCCAGGGGTGTACCAAGAGACCCAGTACTTC.

This chain joins TRBV12-3 or TRBV12-4 and TRBJ2-1; 11 bases are shared with TRBD2. This CDR3 spans 15 amino acids. J was trimmed by 6 bases and V by 6 bases; bases with no gene match: 7. CDR3 sequence reads: CASRELAGVLNEQFF. DNA for the CDR3: TGTGCCAGCAGAGAACTAGCGGGGGTGCTCAATGAGCAGTTCTTC.

The rearrangement uses TRBV11-3 and TRBJ2-1; D uncertain. There are 13 residues in the CDR3. From germline, CDR1 is SGHNT and CDR2 YENEEA. With 5 bases removed from V and 10 bases from J, the gap between germline ends came to 15 bases. CDR3 nucleotides: TGTGCCAGCAGCGCCAGAGGTTTGGGAGAGCAGTTCTTC. This translates into CASSARGLGEQFF.

The chain employs TRBV29-1 and TRBJ2-7; 8 bases line up with TRBD2. The germline CDR1 and CDR2 sequences are SQVTM and ANQGSEA. V was pared by 1 base and J by 9 bases, with 5 bases of the junction left unmatched. CDR3 length: 12 residues. CDR3 DNA: TGCAGCGTTGAAGTAAGCGGGAGATGGCAGTACTTC. Translation gives CSVEVSGRWQYF.

This clonotype was recorded a few times. The chain recombines TRBV10-3 with TRBJ1-2, with a tentative D call TRBD1 (6 bases). CDR3 length equals 15 residues. The germline V and J ends were trimmed by 0 bases and 4 bases, with 12 bases remaining between them. From germline, CDR1 is ENHRY and CDR2 SYGVKD. This chain's CDR3 is CAISESQGLVYGYTF. CDR3 bases: TGTGCCATCAGTGAGTCGCAGGGGTTGGTCTATGGCTACACCTTC.

This clonotype has a handful of counts. V gene TRBV29-1 combines with J gene TRBJ2-5; TRBD2 matches 10 bases. Looked up from germline, CDR1 is SQVTM and CDR2 is ANQGSEA. Germline trimming cut 6 bases from V and 4 bases from J; bases unmatched to any gene: 5. This CDR3 region has 13 residues. The CDR3 coding sequence is TGCAGCGTGGGCAAGCGGGGGGGAGAGACCCAGTACTTC. The encoded protein is CSVGKRGGETQYF.

The V gene is TRBV14, the J gene TRBJ1-6; possibly TRBD1 for D (6 bases). V was shortened by 4 bases and J by 7 bases, with 8 bases between the two germline ends. The CDR3 totals 13 residues. Per germline, CDR1 SGHDN and CDR2 FVKESK. The CDR3 DNA is TGTGCCAGCAGCCGACAGGCAAATTCACCCCTCCACTTT. Its translation: CASSRQANSPLHF.

The chain has TRBV12-3 or TRBV12-4 and TRBJ2-1; TRBD2 might be the D (5 bases). The CDR3 is made up of 20 amino acids. V gave up 3 bases and J gave up 0 bases, with 24 bases separating them. As DNA, the CDR3 is TGTGCCAGCAGTTTCCGGGCCGTCCTGCGCGCGGAGGCCTCCTACAATGAGCAGTTCTTC. The encoded protein is CASSFRAVLRAEASYNEQFF.

V gene TRBV9 combines with J gene TRBJ1-6; no reliable D call. CDR3 length equals 15 residues. Germline V gene sequence: CDR1 SGDLS, CDR2 YYNGEE. Trimming cost V 2 bases and J 7 bases, with 13 bases left between them. The DNA for the CDR3 is TGTGCCAGCAGCGTCCGACCCGGGTGGAATTCACCCCTCCACTTT. Encoded protein: CASSVRPGWNSPLHF.

The chain links TRBV30 to TRBJ2-1, with D perhaps matching TRBD2 (5 bases). Trimming shortened V by 4 bases and J by 0 bases, and 7 bases separated the two germline ends. CDR3 length equals 13 residues. Germline assignment: CDR1 GTSNPN and CDR2 SVGIG (reference sequence). The CDR3: CAWTRDSYNEQFF. The CDR3 coding sequence is TGTGCCTGGACACGGGACTCCTACAATGAGCAGTTCTTC.